This TCR beta chain was captured in a study of blood T cell repertoires in COVID-19. Turning to the study itself: Samples of COVID-19 (acute and convalescent) were obtained from the United States, Italy and Spain.

Under the authors' procedure: Nucleated cell counts were estimated from reference gene primer amplification. The assay was immunoSEQ multiplex PCR, and TCRdb's table has in-frame clones only and misses some. D and trimming were read from the DNA, whereas the V and J calls and clone size are those reported in that table. The sample consists of 200,000 to 300,000 clones, about 90% of them appearing once. V was pared by 1 base and J by 0 bases, with 10 bases between. Germline V gives CDR1 MNHEY, CDR2 SVGAGI. CDR3 length: 16 residues. Seattle patients were enrolled during active infection and followed longitudinally.

Sequenced: peripheral blood. This clonotype was sampled from a young man with COVID-19, enrolled during active disease. The chain uses TRBV6-5 and TRBJ2-4, with D tentatively TRBD2 (5 bases). CDR3 sequence: CASSYLDGLAKNIQYF. As DNA, the CDR3 is TGTGCCAGCAGTTACTTAGACGGACTAGCCAAAAACATTCAGTACTTC.